The 9 T cell receptor beta chains below all came from one sample that was sequenced in a study of post-analysis software for immune sequencing data. Findings and limits, study-wide: Patients had higher frequencies than controls of roughly 5 TRBV segments, including TRBV5-6, TRBV5-1 and TRBV20-1.

Sequencing libraries made from TCR beta cDNA carried unique molecular identifiers. MiXCR was run by TCRdb on the PCR reads, yielding one entry per CDR3 protein. The table records roughly 870,000 distinct CDR3 sequences, around 53% of them present only once. Their cognate antigens are unknown. What was sequenced was blood. These receptors were collected from a girl aged 10 to 17 with multiple sclerosis.

Only a few counts were recorded for this clonotype. At one of its ends the junction is not consistent with the germline gene, which may arise from a read error. The chain couples TRBV5-1 to TRBJ2-6, with 7 positions matching TRBD1. The CDR3 extends over 15 amino acids. Germline CDR1 and CDR2: SGHRS and YFSETQ. The CDR3 loop is CASSPTGAGANVRTF. DNA of the CDR3: TGCGCCAGCAGCCCCACAGGGGCCGGGGCCAACGTCCGGACTTTC.

This clonotype was seen a single time. The V gene is TRBV29-1, the J gene TRBJ1-1; D is undetermined. The CDR3 length is 13 residues. Deletions cut 6 bases from V and 1 base from J, with 12 bases between. The V gene's germline CDR1 is SQVTM and CDR2 ANQGSEA. As DNA, the CDR3 is TGCAGCGTACTCATGGGTAGGAACACTGAAGCTTTCTTT. This translates into CSVLMGRNTEAFF.

This clonotype has a handful of counts. The gene calls are TRBV29-1 and TRBJ2-7; 8 positions match TRBD2. The germline CDR1 and CDR2 sequences are SQVTM and ANQGSEA. The CDR3 is 19 residues long. The J segment lost 4 bases and the V segment lost 4 bases, leaving 24 bases of the junction unmatched. As DNA, the CDR3 is TGCAGCGTTGTTGTCGTCTCAGTTCGGGGCGGGAGGAACCCTTACGAGCAGTACTTC. This encodes CSVVVVSVRGGRNPYEQYF.

The V and J genes are TRBV29-1 and TRBJ2-1, with a tentative D call TRBD1 (5 bases). The V end was cut by 2 bases, the J end by 6 bases, with 14 bases between. The germline V gene has CDR1 SQVTM and CDR2 ANQGSEA. The CDR3 consists of 14 residues. CDR3 sequence: CSVERGGVSNEQFF. For the CDR3, the DNA is TGCAGCGTTGAAAGGGGCGGAGTGTCCAATGAGCAGTTCTTC.

The rearrangement joins TRBV7-8 to TRBJ2-1, with D tentatively TRBD2 (5 bases). The CDR3 has 13 residues. Trimming took 8 bases from V and 9 from J, leaving 17 bases between them. The germline V gene encodes CDR1 SGHVS and CDR2 FQNEAQ. The CDR3 spells CASGVRETGEQFF. CDR3 bases: TGTGCCAGCGGAGTTCGGGAAACGGGTGAGCAGTTCTTC.

This clonotype has more than one count but fewer than ten. The chain links TRBV29-1 to TRBJ2-1; 8 bases are shared with TRBD2. Germline CDR1 reads SQVTM; CDR2 reads ANQGSEA. The CDR3 length is 14 residues. Germline trimming cut 5 bases from V and 3 bases from J; bases unmatched to any gene: 6. The CDR3 DNA reads TGCAGCGTTATTCGGGGGGGCATCTACAATGAGCAGTTCTTC. It codes for CSVIRGGIYNEQFF.

In its sample, this clonotype was seen a few times. The chain joins TRBV2 to TRBJ2-5; possible D gene TRBD1, 6 bases. Trimming pared 7 bases from V and 2 bases from J, leaving 14 bases between. The germline gives CDR1 SNHLY, CDR2 FYNNEI. The CDR3 covers 14 residues. CDR3 DNA: TGTGCCAGCACAAGATCAGGGGTTCAAGAGACCCAGTACTTC. It translates to CASTRSGVQETQYF. Full variable domain (outside the CDR3, taken from reference TRBV2 and TRBJ2-5): EPEVTQTPSHQVTQMGQEVILRCVPISNHLYFYWYRQILGQKVEFLVSFYNNEISEKSEIFDDQFSVERPDGSNFTLKIRSTKLEDSAMYFCASTRSGVQETQYFGPGTRLLVL.

This clonotype has just a few counts. This CDR3 reads CASSPAGSTDTQYF. CDR3 DNA sequence: TGTGCCAGCTCACCGGCGGGGAGCACAGATACGCAGTATTTT. The chain is built from TRBV18 and TRBJ2-3, with D maybe TRBD2 (6 bases). The CDR3 is made up of 14 amino acids. V was shortened by 3 bases and J by 0 bases, with 7 bases between the two germline ends. From germline, CDR1 is KGHSH and CDR2 LQKENI.

This clonotype was counted between two and nine times. This rearrangement joins TRBV7-6 to TRBJ2-7, with 11 bases aligning to TRBD1. The CDR3 covers 16 residues. The ends lost 1 base at V and 2 bases at J; junction bases unmatched: 4. Germline V gene sequence: CDR1 SGHVS, CDR2 FNYEAQ. The CDR3 loop reads CASSLGGGQGAYEQYF. CDR3 nucleotides: TGTGCCAGCAGCTTAGGAGGGGGACAGGGGGCCTACGAGCAGTACTTC.